Listed below are T cell receptor beta chains from one sample, sequenced in a study of shared clonotypes between healthy human individuals. Sequenced by immunoSEQ multiplex PCR; TCRdb stores in-frame clones only, minus some. The profile shows a few million clones, about 92% of them singletons. Sequenced input: naive CD4+ T cells sorted from blood. The receptors were gathered from a man aged 18 to 30 in good health. Both conserved end residues are part of each CDR3. A D gene is named only where the DNA matches it firmly. Clone size, where shown, is once, few, many, or a class for clones that have expanded.

>.|TRBD2|TRBJ2-3|TRBV5-1
CASSLGAASGIGTDTQYF
TGCGCCAGCAGCTTAGGTGCCGCTAGCGGGATAGGCACAGATACGCAGTATTTT
>.|TRBD1|TRBJ1-2|TRBV6-1
CASRGTGVTYGYTF
TGTGCCAGCAGGGGGACAGGCGTAACCTATGGCTACACCTTC
>.|TRBD1|TRBJ2-2|TRBV11-2
CASSHRGNTGELFF
TGTGCCAGCAGCCACAGGGGGAACACCGGGGAGCTGTTTTTT
>.|TRBD2|TRBJ2-7|TRBV5-1
CASSKSRTSGTSGTPAYYEQYF
TGCGCCAGCAGCAAGAGCCGAACCTCCGGGACTAGCGGCACCCCCGCCTACTACGAGCAGTACTTC
>once|TRBD1|TRBJ2-7|TRBV5-4
CASSPGGAGYEQYF
TGTGCCAGCAGCCCAGGGGGCGCGGGGTACGAGCAGTACTTC
>.|TRBD1|TRBJ2-7|TRBV30
CAWSADRGVHEQYF
TGTGCCTGGAGTGCGGACAGGGGGGTCCACGAGCAGTACTTC
>once|TRBD1|TRBJ2-5|TRBV11-2
CASSFGTVGPETQYF
TGTGCCAGCAGTTTTGGGACAGTCGGGCCAGAGACCCAGTACTTC
>few|.|TRBJ1-5|TRBV19
CASSPTYQPQHF
TGTGCCAGTAGTCCCACTTATCAGCCCCAGCATTTT
>.|.|TRBJ1-1|TRBV18
CASSLGPGVAEAFF
TGTGCCAGCTCACTGGGTCCGGGGGTGGCTGAAGCTTTCTTT
>.|.|TRBJ2-1|TRBV11-2
CASSKTFGSEINEQFF
TGTGCCAGCAGCAAGACTTTTGGTTCGGAGATCAATGAGCAGTTCTTC
>.|TRBD2|TRBJ2-1|TRBV6-7
CASSSPGLAGEGFYNEQFF
TGTGCCAGCAGTTCCCCGGGACTAGCGGGAGAGGGGTTCTACAATGAGCAGTTCTTC
>.|.|TRBJ2-2|TRBV30
CAWNPTGRLSGELFF
TGTGCCTGGAACCCGACAGGCCGGCTATCCGGGGAGCTGTTTTTT
>.|TRBD1|TRBJ2-4|TRBV18
CASSPGQAAKNIQYF
TGTGCCAGCTCACCAGGACAGGCGGCCAAAAACATTCAGTACTTC
>few|.|TRBJ1-5|TRBV6-5
CASSPTPRQPVGDF
TGTGCCAGCAGTCCGACACCCCGACAGCCTGTGGGGGATTTT
>.|.|TRBJ2-7|TRBV5-4
CASSFLGASGSYEQYF
TGTGCCAGCAGCTTCCTAGGGGCGTCGGGAAGCTACGAGCAGTACTTC
>.|.|TRBJ2-3|TRBV6-5
CASTRTKTDTQYF
TGTGCCAGCACCCGCACGAAAACAGATACGCAGTATTTT
>.|.|TRBJ2-5|TRBV30
CAWSVRQGPRETQYF
TGTGCCTGGAGTGTACGGCAGGGGCCGAGGGAGACCCAGTACTTC
>.|.|TRBJ1-5|TRBV25-1
CASSDGQISNQPQHF
TGTGCCAGCAGTGATGGACAGATTTCCAATCAGCCCCAGCATTTT
>.|TRBD1|TRBJ1-5|TRBV18
CASSPRAQGAVGNQPQHF
TGTGCCAGCTCACCGAGGGCACAGGGGGCCGTAGGCAATCAGCCCCAGCATTTT
>once|.|TRBJ1-1|TRBV25-1
CASRPGVAPEAFF
TGTGCCAGCCGTCCGGGGGTTGCCCCTGAAGCTTTCTTT
>.|.|TRBJ1-2|TRBV10-3
CAINEGTNYGYTF
TGTGCCATAAACGAGGGAACTAACTATGGCTACACCTTC
>.|.|TRBJ2-3|TRBV5-6
CASSLGTTDTQYF
TGTGCCAGCAGCTTGGGTACCACAGATACGCAGTATTTT
>.|TRBD1|TRBJ1-2|TRBV5-1
CASSSGQTFYGYTF
TGCGCCAGCAGCTCGGGACAGACCTTCTATGGCTACACCTTC
>.|.|TRBJ1-5|TRBV4-1
CASSQEGGNSNQPQHF
TGCGCCAGCAGCCAAGAGGGAGGGAATAGCAATCAGCCCCAGCATTTT
>few|.|TRBJ1-5|TRBV30
CAWSVSLVGPQHF
TGTGCCTGGAGTGTTTCCCTAGTAGGGCCCCAGCATTTT
>.|TRBD1|TRBJ2-3|TRBV5-1
CASSLTGTGVTDTQYF
TGCGCCAGCAGCCTGACCGGGACAGGGGTTACAGATACGCAGTATTTT
>.|.|TRBJ2-7|TRBV7-2
CASSQDRGSFYEQYF
TGTGCCAGCAGTCAAGATCGGGGGTCCTTCTACGAGCAGTACTTC
>.|TRBD1|TRBJ2-4|TRBV6-7
CASSYHHRDRKNIQYF
TGTGCCAGCAGTTATCACCATCGGGACAGAAAAAACATTCAGTACTTC
>.|.|TRBJ2-7|TRBV2
CASRPRRDSYEQYF
TGTGCCAGCAGACCCAGACGTGATTCCTACGAGCAGTACTTC
>.|TRBD2|TRBJ2-3|TRBV19
CASSRTSGRADTQYF
TGTGCCAGTAGTAGGACTAGCGGGAGGGCAGATACGCAGTATTTT
>.|.|TRBJ2-7|TRBV30
CAWSRDQEQYF
TGTGCCTGGAGCCGTGACCAAGAGCAGTACTTC
>.|TRBD2|TRBJ2-1|TRBV7-2
CASSSTSGGTYNEQFF
TGTGCCAGCAGTTCCACTAGCGGGGGAACCTACAATGAGCAGTTCTTC
>.|.|TRBJ1-6|TRBV19
CASSIYGGPDNSPLHF
TGTGCCAGTAGTATATACGGAGGGCCAGATAATTCACCCCTCCACTTT
>.|.|TRBJ2-7|TRBV28
CASSLTGEQYF
TGTGCCAGCAGTTTAACTGGCGAGCAGTACTTC
>.|.|TRBJ2-1|TRBV11-3
CASSLDHYNEQFF
TGTGCCAGCAGCTTAGACCACTACAATGAGCAGTTCTTC
>.|TRBD2|TRBJ2-1|TRBV9
CASSPRLADYNEQFF
TGTGCCAGCAGCCCCAGACTAGCTGATTACAATGAGCAGTTCTTC
>.|TRBD1|TRBJ2-7|TRBV5-4
CASSLVTGENEQYF
TGTGCCAGCAGCTTGGTGACAGGGGAGAACGAGCAGTACTTC
>.|.|TRBJ1-1|TRBV4-1
CASSQERRGRMNTEAFF
TGCGCCAGCAGCCAAGAGAGGCGTGGACGGATGAACACTGAAGCTTTCTTT
>once|.|TRBJ2-7|TRBV5-4
CASSSHDSYEQYF
TGTGCCAGCTCATCTCATGATTCCTACGAGCAGTACTTC
>.|TRBD1|TRBJ2-7|TRBV19
CASRSQGTGYYEQYF
TGTGCCAGTAGGTCCCAAGGGACAGGCTACTACGAGCAGTACTTC
>.|.|TRBJ2-6|TRBV9
CASSVGRVGRSTGANVLTF
TGTGCCAGCAGCGTAGGAAGGGTGGGCAGATCGACTGGGGCCAACGTCCTGACTTTC